This passage covers 4 T cell receptor beta chains from one sample sequenced in a study of blood T cell repertoires in COVID-19 (dated by TCRdb to the early 2020s). Receptors were amplified or captured by the immunoSEQ multiplex PCR assay. Drawn from immuneACCESS, this table holds only the in-frame rearrangements with V and J called that TCRdb kept. Clones are partly lost; checked studies trace under half to an unresolved V gene and leave the rest unexplained. This sample gives 250,000 to 350,000 clones in total; around 92% of them show up just once. The ten largest clones add up to approximately 2.9% of the sample. Sequenced sample: PBMCs or T cells enriched from blood (not recorded which). The origin of the receptors is a woman aged 50 to 60 who had been exposed to COVID-19.

The chain employs TRBV19 and TRBJ1-5; D ambiguous. This CDR3 comprises 15 residues. The germline V and J ends were trimmed by 5 bases and 4 bases, with 15 bases remaining between them. Germline CDR1 is LNHDA and CDR2 is SQIVND (reference sequence). The CDR3 loop reads CASSPRRGPNQPQHF. CDR3 DNA sequence: TGTGCCAGTAGTCCCAGGCGGGGTCCGAATCAGCCCCAGCATTTT.

V and J are TRBV7-6 and TRBJ2-7, with D maybe TRBD1 (5 bases). This CDR3 has 14 amino acids. Germline values: CDR1 SGHVS, CDR2 FNYEAQ. V was shortened by 1 base and J by 2 bases, with 9 bases between the two germline ends. The CDR3 protein is CASSLVQGTYEQYF. The CDR3 nucleotides read TGTGCCAGCAGCTTAGTTCAGGGAACCTACGAGCAGTACTTC. Looking up the rest from reference TRBV7-6 and TRBJ2-7 gives the full variable domain: GAGVSQSPRYKVTKRGQDVALRCDPISGHVSLYWYRQALGQGPEFLTYFNYEAQQDKSGLPNDRFSAERPEGSISTLTIQRTEQRDSAMYRCASSLVQGTYEQYFGPGTRLTVT.

CDR3 sequence: CASSQDPLAGALEQYF. The CDR3 bases are TGCGCCAGCAGCCAAGATCCGTTAGCGGGGGCTTTGGAGCAGTACTTC. V gene TRBV4-1 combines with J gene TRBJ2-7; TRBD2 matches at 9 bases. The CDR3 runs 16 residues. The J segment lost 7 bases and the V segment lost 0 bases, leaving 10 bases of the junction unmatched. From germline, CDR1 is MGHRA and CDR2 YSYEKL.

The rearrangement joins TRBV5-1 to TRBJ2-7; D perhaps matches TRBD1 (6 bases). Germline CDR1 and CDR2: SGHRS and YFSETQ. The CDR3 runs to 15 residues. With 1 base removed from V and 0 bases from J, the gap between germline ends came to 11 bases. The CDR3 DNA reads as TGCGCCAGCAGCTTGTCTGGGGGCAACTCCTACGAGCAGTACTTC. It specifies CASSLSGGNSYEQYF.